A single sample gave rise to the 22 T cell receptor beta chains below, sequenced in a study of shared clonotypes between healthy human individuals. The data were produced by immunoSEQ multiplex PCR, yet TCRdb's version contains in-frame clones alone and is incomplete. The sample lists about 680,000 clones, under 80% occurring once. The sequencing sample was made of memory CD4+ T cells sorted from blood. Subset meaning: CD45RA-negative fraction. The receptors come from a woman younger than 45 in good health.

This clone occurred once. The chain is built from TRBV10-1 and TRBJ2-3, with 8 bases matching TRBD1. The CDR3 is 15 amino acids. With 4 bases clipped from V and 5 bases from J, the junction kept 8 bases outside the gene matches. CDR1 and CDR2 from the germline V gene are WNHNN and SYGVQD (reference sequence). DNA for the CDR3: TGCGCCAGCAGTGGTTCAGGGGGCATCGGAGATACGCAGTATTTT. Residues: CASSGSGGIGDTQYF.

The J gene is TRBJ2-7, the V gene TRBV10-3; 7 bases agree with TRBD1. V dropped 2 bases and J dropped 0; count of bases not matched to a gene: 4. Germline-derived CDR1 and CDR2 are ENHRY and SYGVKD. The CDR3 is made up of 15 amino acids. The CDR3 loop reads CAISEPGGSSYEQYF. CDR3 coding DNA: TGTGCCATCAGTGAGCCAGGGGGTTCCTCCTACGAGCAGTACTTC.

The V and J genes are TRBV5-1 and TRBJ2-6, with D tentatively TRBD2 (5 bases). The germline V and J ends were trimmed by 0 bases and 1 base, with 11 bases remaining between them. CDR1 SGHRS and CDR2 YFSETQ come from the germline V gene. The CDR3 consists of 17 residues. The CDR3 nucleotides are TGCGCCAGCAGCTTGGCCAGTGGACTTTCTGGGGCCAACGTCCTGACTTTC. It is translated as CASSLASGLSGANVLTF.

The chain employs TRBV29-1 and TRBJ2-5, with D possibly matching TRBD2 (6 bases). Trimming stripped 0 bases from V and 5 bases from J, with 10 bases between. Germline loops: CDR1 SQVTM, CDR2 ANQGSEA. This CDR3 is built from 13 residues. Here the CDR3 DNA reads TGCAGCGTTGAAGATGGACTAAGGGAGACCCAGTACTTC. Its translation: CSVEDGLRETQYF.

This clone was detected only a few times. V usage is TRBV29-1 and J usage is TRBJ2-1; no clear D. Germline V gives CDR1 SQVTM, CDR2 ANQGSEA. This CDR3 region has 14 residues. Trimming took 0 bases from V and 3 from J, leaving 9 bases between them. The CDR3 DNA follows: TGCAGCGTTGAAGAGGGTCAGATCTACAATGAGCAGTTCTTC. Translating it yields CSVEEGQIYNEQFF.

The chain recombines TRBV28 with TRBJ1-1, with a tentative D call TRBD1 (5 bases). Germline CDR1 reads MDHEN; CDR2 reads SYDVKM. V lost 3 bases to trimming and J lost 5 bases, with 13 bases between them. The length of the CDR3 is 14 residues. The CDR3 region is CASSFGDVRTEAFF. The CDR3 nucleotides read TGTGCCAGCAGTTTCGGGGACGTTCGGACTGAAGCTTTCTTT. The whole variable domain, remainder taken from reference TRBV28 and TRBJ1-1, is DVKVTQSSRYLVKRTGEKVFLECVQDMDHENMFWYRQDPGLGLRLIYFSYDVKMKEKGDIPEGYSVSREKKERFSLILESASTNQTSMYLCASSFGDVRTEAFFGQGTRLTVV.

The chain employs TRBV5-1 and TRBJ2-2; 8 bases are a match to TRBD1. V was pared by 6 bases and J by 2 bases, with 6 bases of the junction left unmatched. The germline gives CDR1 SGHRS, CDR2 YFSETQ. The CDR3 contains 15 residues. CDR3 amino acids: CASTLDRENTGELFF. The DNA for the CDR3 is TGCGCCAGCACTCTGGACAGGGAAAACACCGGGGAGCTGTTTTTT. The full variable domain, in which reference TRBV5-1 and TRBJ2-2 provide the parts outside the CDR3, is KAGVTQTPRYLIKTRGQQVTLSCSPISGHRSVSWYQQTPGQGLQFLFEYFSETQRNKGNFPGRFSGRQFSNSRSEMNVSTLELGDSALYLCASTLDRENTGELFFGEGSRLTVL.

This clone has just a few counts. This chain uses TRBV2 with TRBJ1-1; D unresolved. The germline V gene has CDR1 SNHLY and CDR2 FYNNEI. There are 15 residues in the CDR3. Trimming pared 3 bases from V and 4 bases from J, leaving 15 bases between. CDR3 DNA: TGTGCCAGCAGTGATAGAAGGGTCTTGGGCACTGAAGCTTTCTTT. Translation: CASSDRRVLGTEAFF.

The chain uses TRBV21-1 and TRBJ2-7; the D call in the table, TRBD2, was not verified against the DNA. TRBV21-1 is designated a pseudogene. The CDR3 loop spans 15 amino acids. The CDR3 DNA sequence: TGTGCCAGCACCCACGAGGGGCGGGGCTGCTACGAGCAGTACTTC. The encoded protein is CASTHEGRGCYEQYF.

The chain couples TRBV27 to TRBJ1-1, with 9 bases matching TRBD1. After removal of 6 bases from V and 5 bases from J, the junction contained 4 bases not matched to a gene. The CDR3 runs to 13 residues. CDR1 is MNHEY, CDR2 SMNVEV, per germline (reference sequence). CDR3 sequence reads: CASRQGARTEAFF. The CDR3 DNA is TGTGCCAGCAGACAGGGGGCGAGAACTGAAGCTTTCTTT.

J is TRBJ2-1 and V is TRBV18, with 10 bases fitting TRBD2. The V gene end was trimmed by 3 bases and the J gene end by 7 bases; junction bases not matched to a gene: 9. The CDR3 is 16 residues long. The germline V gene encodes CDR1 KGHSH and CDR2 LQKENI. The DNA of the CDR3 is TGTGCCAGCTCACCGGGAGGAGCGGGAGGGCGGAATGAGCAGTTCTTC. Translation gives CASSPGGAGGRNEQFF.

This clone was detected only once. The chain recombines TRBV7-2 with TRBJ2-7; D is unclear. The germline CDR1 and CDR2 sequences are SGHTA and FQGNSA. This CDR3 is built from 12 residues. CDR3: CATVRSSYEQYF. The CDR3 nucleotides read TGTGCTACTGTCAGGAGCTCCTACGAGCAGTACTTC.

The DNA of the CDR3 is TGCGCAGTCGGGGTAGCGGGTCGCTCCTACGAGCAGTACTTC. It codes for CAVGVAGRSYEQYF. The V and J genes are TRBV10-2 and TRBJ2-7; 7 nucleotides agree with TRBD2. CDR1 WSHSY and CDR2 SAAADI come from the germline V gene. The CDR3 consists of 14 residues.

CDR3 loop: CASSYRGQANQETQYF. In DNA, the CDR3 is TGTGCCAGCAGTTACAGGGGACAGGCCAACCAAGAGACCCAGTACTTC. V is TRBV6-5 and J is TRBJ2-5, with 8 bases that match TRBD1. Germline-derived CDR1 and CDR2 are MNHEY and SVGAGI. The CDR3 length is 16 residues. The trim removed 2 bases at V and 0 bases at J, leaving 5 bases unmatched.

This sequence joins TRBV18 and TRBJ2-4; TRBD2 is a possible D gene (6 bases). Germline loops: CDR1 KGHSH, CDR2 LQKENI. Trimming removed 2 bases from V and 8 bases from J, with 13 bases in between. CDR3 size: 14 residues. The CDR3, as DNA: TGTGCCAGCTCACCAGGGGGGATTGTGGACATTCAGTACTTC. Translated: CASSPGGIVDIQYF.

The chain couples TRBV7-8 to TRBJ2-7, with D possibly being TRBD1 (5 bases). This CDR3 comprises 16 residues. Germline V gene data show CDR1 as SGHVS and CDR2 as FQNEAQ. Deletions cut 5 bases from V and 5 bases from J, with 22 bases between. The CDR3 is CASSPGAADMTHEQYF. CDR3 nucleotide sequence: TGTGCCAGCAGCCCCGGCGCGGCGGACATGACCCACGAGCAGTACTTC.

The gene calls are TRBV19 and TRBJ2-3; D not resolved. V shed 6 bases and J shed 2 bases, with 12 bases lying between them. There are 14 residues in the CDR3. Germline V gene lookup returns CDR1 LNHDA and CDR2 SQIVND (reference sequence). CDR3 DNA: TGTGCCAGTAGCTTGACACTGAACACAGATACGCAGTATTTT. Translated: CASSLTLNTDTQYF.

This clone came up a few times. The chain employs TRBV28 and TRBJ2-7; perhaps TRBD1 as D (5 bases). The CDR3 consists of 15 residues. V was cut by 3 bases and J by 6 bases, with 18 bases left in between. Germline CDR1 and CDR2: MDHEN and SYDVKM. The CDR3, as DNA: TGTGCCAGCAGTTTCCAGGGTCCCTACGACGGCGAGCAGTACTTC. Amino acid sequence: CASSFQGPYDGEQYF. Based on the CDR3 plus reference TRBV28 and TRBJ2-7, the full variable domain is DVKVTQSSRYLVKRTGEKVFLECVQDMDHENMFWYRQDPGLGLRLIYFSYDVKMKEKGDIPEGYSVSREKKERFSLILESASTNQTSMYLCASSFQGPYDGEQYFGPGTRLTVT.

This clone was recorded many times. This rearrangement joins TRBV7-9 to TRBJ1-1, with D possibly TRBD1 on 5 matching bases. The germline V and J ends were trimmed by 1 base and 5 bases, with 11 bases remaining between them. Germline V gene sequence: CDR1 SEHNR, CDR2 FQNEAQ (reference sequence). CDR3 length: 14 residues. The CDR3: CASSLGKGRTEAFF. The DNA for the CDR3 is TGTGCCAGCAGCTTAGGGAAGGGGCGGACTGAAGCTTTCTTT.

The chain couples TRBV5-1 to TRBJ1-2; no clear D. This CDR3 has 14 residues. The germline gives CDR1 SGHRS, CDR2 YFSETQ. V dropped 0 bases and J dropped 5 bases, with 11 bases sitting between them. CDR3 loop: CASSLEARYYGYTF. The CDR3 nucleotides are TGCGCCAGCAGCTTGGAGGCCAGATATTATGGCTACACCTTC.

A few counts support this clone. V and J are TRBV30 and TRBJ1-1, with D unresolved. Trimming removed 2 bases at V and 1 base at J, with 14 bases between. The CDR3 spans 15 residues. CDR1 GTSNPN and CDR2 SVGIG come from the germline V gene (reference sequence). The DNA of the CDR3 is TGTGCCTGGAGTCCTCTAAGGCTGGAGAACACTGAAGCTTTCTTT. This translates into CAWSPLRLENTEAFF. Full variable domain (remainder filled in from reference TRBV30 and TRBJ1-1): SQTIHQWPATLVQPVGSPLSLECTVEGTSNPNLYWYRQAAGRGLQLLFYSVGIGQISSEVPQNLSASRPQDRQFILSSKKLLLSDSGFYLCAWSPLRLENTEAFFGQGTRLTVV.

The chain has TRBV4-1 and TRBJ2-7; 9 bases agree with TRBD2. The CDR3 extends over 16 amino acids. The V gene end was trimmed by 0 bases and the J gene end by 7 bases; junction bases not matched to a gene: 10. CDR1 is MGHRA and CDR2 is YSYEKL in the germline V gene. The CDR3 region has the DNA TGCGCCAGCAGCCAAGATGAGGTAGCGGGAGCTCGAGAGCAGTACTTC. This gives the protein CASSQDEVAGAREQYF.